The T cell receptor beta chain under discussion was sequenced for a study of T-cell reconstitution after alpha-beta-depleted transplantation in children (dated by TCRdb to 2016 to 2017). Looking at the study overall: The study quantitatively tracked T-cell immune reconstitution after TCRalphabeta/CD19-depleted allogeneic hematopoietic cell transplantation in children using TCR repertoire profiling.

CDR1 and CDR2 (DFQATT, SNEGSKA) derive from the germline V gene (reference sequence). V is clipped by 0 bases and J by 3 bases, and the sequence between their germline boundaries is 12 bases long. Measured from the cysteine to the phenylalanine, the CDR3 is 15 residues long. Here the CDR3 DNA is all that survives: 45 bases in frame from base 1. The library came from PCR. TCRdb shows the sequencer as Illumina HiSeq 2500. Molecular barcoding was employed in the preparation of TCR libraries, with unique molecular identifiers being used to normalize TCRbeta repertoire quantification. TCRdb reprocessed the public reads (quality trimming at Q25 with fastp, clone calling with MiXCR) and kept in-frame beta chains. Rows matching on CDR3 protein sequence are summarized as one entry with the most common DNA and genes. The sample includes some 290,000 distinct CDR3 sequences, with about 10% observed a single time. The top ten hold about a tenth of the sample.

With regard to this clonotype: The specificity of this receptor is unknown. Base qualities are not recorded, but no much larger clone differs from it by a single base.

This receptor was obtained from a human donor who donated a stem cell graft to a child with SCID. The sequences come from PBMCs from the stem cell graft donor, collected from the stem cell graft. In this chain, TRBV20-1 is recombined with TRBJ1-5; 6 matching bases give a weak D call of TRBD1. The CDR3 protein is CSARDSTGPNQPQHF. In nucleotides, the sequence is TGCAGTGCTAGAGATTCGACAGGCCCCAATCAGCCCCAGCATTTT.